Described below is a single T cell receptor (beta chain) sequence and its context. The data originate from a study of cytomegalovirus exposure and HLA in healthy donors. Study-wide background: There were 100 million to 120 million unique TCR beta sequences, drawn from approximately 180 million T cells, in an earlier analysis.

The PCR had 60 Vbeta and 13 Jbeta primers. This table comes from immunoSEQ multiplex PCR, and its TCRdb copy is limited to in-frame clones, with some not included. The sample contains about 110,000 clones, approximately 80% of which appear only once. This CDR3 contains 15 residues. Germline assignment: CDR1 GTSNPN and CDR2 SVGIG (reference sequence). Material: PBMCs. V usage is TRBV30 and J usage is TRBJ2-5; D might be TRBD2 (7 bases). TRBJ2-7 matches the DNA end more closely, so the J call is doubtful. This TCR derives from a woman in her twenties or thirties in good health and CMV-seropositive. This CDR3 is CAWRKGGVLSYEQYF. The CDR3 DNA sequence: TGTGCCTGGAGAAAGGGGGGGGTTCTCTCCTACGAGCAGTACTTC.